This T cell receptor beta chain was recovered during a study of identical twins (dated by TCRdb to the mid-2010s). About the full investigation: To test whether fetal clonotypes persist, the study used deep sequencing on TCR alpha and beta repertoires from monozygotic twins, unrelated adults of various ages, and cord blood. To rule out contamination, replicate twin experiments were performed at different times with different library preparation protocols.

Summary of the overall study and its limitations: Out-of-frame TCR alpha sharing in monozygotic twins was systematically underestimated by recombination models, whereas sharing between unrelated individuals was in agreement with the recombination models. Invariant T cells such as MAIT and iNKT could partly confound zero-insertion analyses, although diverse VJ usage argued against such confounding for most clonotypes. Fewer insertions were carried by abundant cord blood beta clonotypes; a weaker similar trend was observed in young adult naive repertoires, while no such trend was observed in memory repertoires. Compared with coincidental sharing between unrelated individuals, an excess of low generation-probability sequences was observed among out-of-frame TCR alpha sequences shared between twins. The excess sharing between twins in beta out-of-frame sequences was weaker because fewer shared sequences reduced the signal-to-noise ratio. Because the same donors could not be followed over many years, conclusions were based on cross-sectional statistical analysis.

Every donor was a healthy Caucasian. Three pairs of female monozygotic twins, all aged roughly 18 to 30 years, made up the twin cohort. Positive isolation kits from Invitrogen were used to isolate the CD4+ and CD8+ T cell populations. The CDR3, from cysteine to phenylalanine, totals 13 residues. The only DNA kept is the CDR3, 39 bases in frame from the first base. CDR1 and CDR2 were assigned from the germline V gene as SGHVS and FQNEAQ. V drops 2 bases and J drops 5 bases, leaving 9 bases in between. Library prep was done by 5' RACE. The sample was run on an Illumina HiSeq 2000. Template switching introduced a universal primer binding site; the final cDNA contained a unique molecular identifier, enabling accurate counting of TCR cDNA molecules. Specific primers in the conserved constant-segment region were used to synthesize first-strand cDNA for TCR alpha and beta chains. To control for contamination, each cDNA library was double barcoded with a SMART-Mk sample barcode plus Illumina barcodes. TruSeq adapter sequences, together with Illumina sample barcodes, were added in two successive PCR steps. The Illumina HiSeq platform was used with custom primers to sequence TCR alpha and beta cDNA libraries. Per the authors' processing: Unique molecular identifiers were extracted from raw reads with MiGEC, and CDR3 positions were determined with MiXCR. Recombination models were inferred per individual with the repgenHMM and IGoR tools using an EM algorithm. The tcR package in R was used for shared clonotype analysis, with sharing normalized by the product of cloneset sizes. Out-of-frame nonproductive sequences were analyzed to study raw recombination free of thymic and clonal selection effects. TCRdb's own reprocessing of the public reads used fastp at Q25 and MiXCR and kept productive beta chains. Identical CDR3 proteins give one entry, which carries the most common genes and DNA. The V and J calls reflect TCRdb's pipeline rather than the authors' work. This sample has about 290,000 distinct CDR3 sequences in its table, and 9.5% of those were observed once. The leading ten clones occupy around 7.1% of the sample.

This clonotype was recorded at least ten times. This clone's antigen is unknown. It has no much larger one-base neighbor in the sample; base qualities were not kept. This sample was also put to use in a study of yellow fever vaccine responses in identical twins. Per that second paper: According to the authors, the vaccine-induced T cell response in identical twins seemed to be partly convergent and partly specific to each individual. Focusing on identical twins, the study followed the T cell clones that responded to the vaccine, and did so with precision.

The chain uses TRBV7-8 and TRBJ2-5; the D segment cannot be called with confidence. The clonotype comes from a woman in her late teens or twenties in good health. Sequencing was performed on CD8+ T cells sorted from blood. CDR3 protein: CASSLRIRETQYF. The sequenced DNA: TGTGCCAGCAGCTTAAGGATCCGGGAGACCCAGTACTTC.